The source of this T cell receptor beta chain is a study of T cell changes during pregnancy in multiple sclerosis. The assay was immunoSEQ multiplex PCR, and TCRdb's table has in-frame clones only and misses some. This sample yields some 60,000 clones, of which around 91% are seen a single time; 5% to 7.5% belongs to the top ten. The trim removed 5 bases at V and 5 bases at J, leaving 8 bases unmatched. Germline lookup yields CDR1 GTSNPN and CDR2 SVGIG (reference sequence). This CDR3 is 13 amino acids long. This sequence was found in a female donor in good health, enrolled as a control in a pregnancy study. Sequenced material: peripheral blood, taken in the third trimester of pregnancy. The chain employs TRBV30 and TRBJ2-7; 8 bases are shared with TRBD1. CDR3 coding DNA: TGTGCCTGGGCAGGGGGCTTGTTGGACGAGCAGTACTTC. Protein: CAWAGGLLDEQYF.